Sequencing of this T cell receptor beta chain was carried out in a study of shared clonotypes between healthy human individuals. Study results and limitations: Between four donors, naive CD4 clonotypes were shared at a level of around 5.2%.

Assay used: immunoSEQ multiplex PCR; TCRdb lists only in-frame clones, some missing. The repertoire includes roughly 2.6 million clones, just over 90% of them detected once, and around 0.14% sits in the top ten. Concerning this clone itself: The antigen remains undetermined.

The CDR3 has 16 amino acids. Germline-derived CDR1 and CDR2 are ENHRY and SYGVKD. V trimming: 5 bases; J trimming: 4 bases; junction bases outside the gene matches: 12. The chain has TRBV10-3 and TRBJ2-3; 7 bases agree with TRBD2. The TCR sequence derives from a man aged 18 to 30 in good health. The sequenced sample consisted of naive CD4+ T cells sorted from blood. The subset denotes: CD45RA+ positively selected. The CDR3 DNA reads as TGTGCCATCAGTCGGGTTCGGAGCGGGGCCCCAGATACGCAGTATTTT. It codes for CAISRVRSGAPDTQYF.